This T cell receptor (beta chain) was sequenced for a study of CD8+CD57+ T cells in acquired aplastic anemia. Profiling that covered TCR beta VDJ and CDR3 relied on genomic DNA as its template. TCRdb recomputed calls from the reads with MiXCR, one row per CDR3 protein. The sample records 110,000 or so distinct CDR3 sequences, approximately 61% being singletons. The sequenced patients had an expansion of CD8+CD57+ cells seen by flow cytometry. This clonotype was detected ten times or more. The CDR3 is made up of 16 amino acids. V lost 2 bases and J lost 3; bases outside the gene matches: 3. The V gene's germline CDR1 is SGHAT and CDR2 FQDESV (reference sequence).

Sequenced input: sorted CD4+, CD8+, or CD8+CD57+ T cells (not recorded which) from PBMCs. This receptor was identified in a human donor with aplastic anemia. The genes are TRBV11-1 and TRBJ2-3, with TRBD2 matching over 12 bases. The CDR3 nucleotides are TGTGCCAGCAGCTTACTAGCGGGAGGGCTGACAGATACGCAGTATTTT. It codes for CASSLLAGGLTDTQYF.